These T cell receptor beta chains were read from a single sample in a study of control samples from healthy donors and cancer patients. Libraries were prepared by immunoSEQ multiplex PCR; TCRdb keeps only in-frame clonotypes and omits some of them. Here the sample spans around 200,000 clones, approximately 95% being singletons. Sequenced sample: blood. The receptor set was obtained from a man between 18 and 29 years old in good health. Both conserved end residues are trimmed from each CDR3. Some rows mark clone size as missing; the rest say once, few, many or name a class of expanded clone.

clone_size j_call v_call cdr3_aa
. TRBJ2-7 TRBV11-2 ASSWGGLVYEQY
. TRBJ2-3 TRBV5-4 ASSFEPSSTDTQY
. TRBJ1-4 TRBV9 ASSATLTEGQGRGKLF
once TRBJ2-2 TRBV5-4 ASAGANTGELF
. TRBJ2-5 TRBV9 ASSVDEGGSQETQY
. TRBJ2-3 TRBV2 ASSPRGADTDTQY
. TRBJ1-4 TRBV18 ASSPGSNEKLF
. TRBJ2-1 TRBV20-1 SASLTSGGNNEQF
. TRBJ2-7 TRBV4-1 ASSQESGWEQY
few TRBJ2-1 TRBV18 ASSPRSLGGDYNEQF
. TRBJ1-1 TRBV4-1 ASSQKSVTVNTEAF
. TRBJ2-7 TRBV3-1/TRBV3-2 ASSQGAGTAYEQY
few TRBJ2-2 TRBV4-2 ASRRISGALNTGELF
few TRBJ1-1 TRBV6-5 ASSVDRGFTEAF
. TRBJ1-1 TRBV28 ASSQTGNTEAF
. TRBJ2-1 TRBV5-5 ASSPGTGLDEQF
. TRBJ1-2 TRBV12-5 ASGLQGGSYGYT
. TRBJ2-7 TRBV2 ASGFFIIGQISNEQY
. TRBJ1-2 TRBV7-9 ASSRPRTQYNYGYT
. TRBJ1-1 TRBV6-4 ASSEVAGSAEAF
. TRBJ1-5 TRBV12-2 ASLLQGAGQPQH
. TRBJ1-4 TRBV4-1 ASSQDLGTGNEKLF
. TRBJ1-6 TRBV18 ASSPAGDNSPLH
. TRBJ2-2 TRBV11-3 ASSARAGGGGELF
. TRBJ1-2 TRBV24-1 ATKDSNYGYT
few TRBJ1-5 TRBV12-3/TRBV12-4 ASSGVGQPQH
. TRBJ1-2 TRBV19 ASSTGQGNYGYT
. TRBJ1-1 TRBV19 ASRPGHGDTEAF
. TRBJ2-1 TRBV25-1 ASSESGGGSYNEQF
once TRBJ1-1 TRBV24-1 ATSDPLTAEAF
. TRBJ2-1 TRBV19 ASTPREADEQF
few TRBJ2-3 TRBV24-1 ATSDRHLTPDTQY
. TRBJ1-3 TRBV5-1 ASRPNTGSAGNTIY
. TRBJ1-4 TRBV11-2 ASRLGVGATGVNEKLF
. TRBJ1-5 TRBV27 ASSPETGTDQPQH
. TRBJ2-3 TRBV2 ASSVGLAGGTDTQY
once TRBJ2-3 TRBV7-3 ASSPFRDREDTQY
. TRBJ1-5 TRBV30 AWSPSRTFSNQPQH
once TRBJ1-2 TRBV6-5 ASSSDRGPHGYT
. TRBJ1-6 TRBV2 ASSVDRGPSSYNSPLH
once TRBJ2-6 TRBV25-1 ASSSSSGANVLT
once TRBJ1-1 TRBV5-1 ASSLQQGAGEAF
. TRBJ2-7 TRBV7-9 ASGRQGTYEQY
once TRBJ2-7 TRBV7-9 ASSYVEGFYEQY
. TRBJ2-5 TRBV9 ASSVGVGETQY
. TRBJ2-3 TRBV24-1 ATSTGSTDTQY
. TRBJ2-3 TRBV10-1 ASYNGATRNTDTQY
. TRBJ2-4 TRBV21-1 ASSPLTETVAKNIQY
. TRBJ2-7 TRBV30 AWSRPGTRNEQY
. TRBJ2-7 TRBV9 ASSGSGGAGYEQY
. TRBJ1-3 TRBV2 ASSQWNTIY